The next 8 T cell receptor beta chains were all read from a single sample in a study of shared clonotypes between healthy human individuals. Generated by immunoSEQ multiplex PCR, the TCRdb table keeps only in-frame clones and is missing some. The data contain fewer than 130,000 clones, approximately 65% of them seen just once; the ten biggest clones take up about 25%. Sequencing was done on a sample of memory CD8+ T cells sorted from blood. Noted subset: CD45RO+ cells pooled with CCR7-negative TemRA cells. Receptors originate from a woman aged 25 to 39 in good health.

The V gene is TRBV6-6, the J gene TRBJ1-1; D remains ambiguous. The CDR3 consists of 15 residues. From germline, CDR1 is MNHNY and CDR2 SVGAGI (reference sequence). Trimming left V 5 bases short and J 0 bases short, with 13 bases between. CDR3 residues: CASSKTSFMNTEAFF. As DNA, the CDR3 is TGTGCCAGCAGTAAAACTTCCTTTATGAACACTGAAGCTTTCTTT.

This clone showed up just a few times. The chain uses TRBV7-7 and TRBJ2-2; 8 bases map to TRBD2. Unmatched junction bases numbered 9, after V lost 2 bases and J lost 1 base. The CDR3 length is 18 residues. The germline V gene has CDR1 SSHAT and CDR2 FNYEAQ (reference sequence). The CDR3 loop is CASSLSPQLAVNTGELFF. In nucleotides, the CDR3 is TGTGCCAGCAGCTTATCGCCTCAACTAGCGGTGAACACCGGGGAGCTGTTTTTT.

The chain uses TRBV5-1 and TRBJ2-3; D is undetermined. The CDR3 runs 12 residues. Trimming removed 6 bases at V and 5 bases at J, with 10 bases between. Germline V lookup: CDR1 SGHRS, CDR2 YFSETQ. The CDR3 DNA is TGCGCCAGCACTCTACTGGGAGATACGCAGTATTTT. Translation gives CASTLLGDTQYF. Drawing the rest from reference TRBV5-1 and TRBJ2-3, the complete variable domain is KAGVTQTPRYLIKTRGQQVTLSCSPISGHRSVSWYQQTPGQGLQFLFEYFSETQRNKGNFPGRFSGRQFSNSRSEMNVSTLELGDSALYLCASTLLGDTQYFGPGTRLTVL.

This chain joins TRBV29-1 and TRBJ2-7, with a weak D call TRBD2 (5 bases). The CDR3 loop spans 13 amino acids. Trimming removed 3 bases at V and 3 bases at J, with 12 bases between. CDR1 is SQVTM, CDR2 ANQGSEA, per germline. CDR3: CSVEIEGIYEQYF. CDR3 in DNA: TGCAGCGTTGAGATAGAGGGAATCTACGAGCAGTACTTC.

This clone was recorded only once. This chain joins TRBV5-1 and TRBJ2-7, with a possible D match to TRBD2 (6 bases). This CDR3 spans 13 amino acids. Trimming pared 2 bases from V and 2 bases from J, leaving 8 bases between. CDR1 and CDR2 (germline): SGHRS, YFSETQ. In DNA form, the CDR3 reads TGCGCCAGCAGCTTTGGACTAACCTACGAGCAGTACTTC. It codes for CASSFGLTYEQYF.

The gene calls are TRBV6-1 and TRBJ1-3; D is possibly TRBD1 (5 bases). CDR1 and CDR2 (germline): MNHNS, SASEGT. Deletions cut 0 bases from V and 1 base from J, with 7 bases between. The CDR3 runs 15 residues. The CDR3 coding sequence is TGTGCCAGCAGTGAAGCGGAGGGGTCTGGAAACACCATATATTTT. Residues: CASSEAEGSGNTIYF.

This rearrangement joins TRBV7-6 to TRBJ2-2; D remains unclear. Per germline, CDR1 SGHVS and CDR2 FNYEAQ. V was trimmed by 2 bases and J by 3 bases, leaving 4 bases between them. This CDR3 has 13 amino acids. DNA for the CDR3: TGTGCCAGCAGCTTAAGCTACACCGGGGAGCTGTTTTTT. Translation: CASSLSYTGELFF.

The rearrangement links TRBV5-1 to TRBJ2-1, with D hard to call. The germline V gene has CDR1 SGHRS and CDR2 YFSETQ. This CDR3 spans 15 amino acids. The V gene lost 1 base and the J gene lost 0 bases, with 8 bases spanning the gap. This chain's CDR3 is CASSLWRNSYNEQFF. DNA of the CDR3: TGCGCCAGCAGCTTGTGGCGTAACTCCTACAATGAGCAGTTCTTC.